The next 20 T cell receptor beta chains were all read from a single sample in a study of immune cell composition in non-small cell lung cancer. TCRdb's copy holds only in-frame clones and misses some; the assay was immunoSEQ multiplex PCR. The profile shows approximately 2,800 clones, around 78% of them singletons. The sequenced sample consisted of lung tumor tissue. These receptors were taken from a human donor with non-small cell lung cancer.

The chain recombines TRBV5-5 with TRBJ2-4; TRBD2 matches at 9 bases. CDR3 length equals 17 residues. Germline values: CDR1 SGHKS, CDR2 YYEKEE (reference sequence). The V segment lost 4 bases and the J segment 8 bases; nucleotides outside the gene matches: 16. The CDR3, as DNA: TGTGCCAGCAGCCGCGTTGGTTCTAGCGGGACTTCTGACATTCAGTACTTC. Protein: CASSRVGSSGTSDIQYF.

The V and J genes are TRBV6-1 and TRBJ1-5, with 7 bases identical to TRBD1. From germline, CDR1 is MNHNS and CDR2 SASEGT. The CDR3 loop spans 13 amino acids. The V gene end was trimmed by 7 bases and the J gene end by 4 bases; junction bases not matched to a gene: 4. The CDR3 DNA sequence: TGTGCCAGCACGGCAGGGGGAAATCAGCCCCAGCATTTT. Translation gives CASTAGGNQPQHF.

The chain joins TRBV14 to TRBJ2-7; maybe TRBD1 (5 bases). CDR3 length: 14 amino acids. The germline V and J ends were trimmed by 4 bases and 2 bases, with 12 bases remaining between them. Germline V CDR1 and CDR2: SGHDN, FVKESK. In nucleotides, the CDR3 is TGTGCCAGCAGCCCTAGACAGTTCCCCTACGAGCAGTACTTC. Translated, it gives CASSPRQFPYEQYF.

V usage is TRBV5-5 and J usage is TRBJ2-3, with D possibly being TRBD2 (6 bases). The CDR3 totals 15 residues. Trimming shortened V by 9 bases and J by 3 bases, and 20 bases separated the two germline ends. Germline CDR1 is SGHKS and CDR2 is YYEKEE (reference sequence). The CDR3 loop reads CATSLGPGATDTQYF. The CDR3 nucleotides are TGTGCCACCTCTTTGGGGCCGGGAGCGACAGATACGCAGTATTTT.

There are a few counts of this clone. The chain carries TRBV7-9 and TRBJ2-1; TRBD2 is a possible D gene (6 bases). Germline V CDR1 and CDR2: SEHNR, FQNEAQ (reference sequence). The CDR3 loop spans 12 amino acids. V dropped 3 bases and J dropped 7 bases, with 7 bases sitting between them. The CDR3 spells CASSLTRNEQFF. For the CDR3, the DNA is TGTGCCAGCAGCTTGACTAGGAATGAGCAGTTCTTC.

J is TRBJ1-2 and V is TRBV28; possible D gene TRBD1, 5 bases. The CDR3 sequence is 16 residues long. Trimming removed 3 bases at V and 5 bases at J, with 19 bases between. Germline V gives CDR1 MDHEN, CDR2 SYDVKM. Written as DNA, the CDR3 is TGTGCCAGCAGTTTGACAGCCTTCAGAATAGGGTATGGCTACACCTTC. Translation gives CASSLTAFRIGYGYTF.

The CDR3 DNA reads TGTGCCAGCAGCAAATCGGCAGGCATTAGCTCCTACGAGCAGTACTTC. Protein product: CASSKSAGISSYEQYF. The rearrangement links TRBV21-1 to TRBJ2-7; the table gives TRBD1 as D, unverified against the DNA. TRBV21-1 is classified as a pseudogene. The CDR3 has 16 amino acids.

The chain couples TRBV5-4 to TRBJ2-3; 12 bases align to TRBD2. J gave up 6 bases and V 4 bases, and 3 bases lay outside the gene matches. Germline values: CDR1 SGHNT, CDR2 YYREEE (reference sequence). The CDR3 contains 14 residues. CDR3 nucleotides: TGTGCCAGCAGCCGGACTAGCGGGATGGATACGCAGTATTTT. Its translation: CASSRTSGMDTQYF.

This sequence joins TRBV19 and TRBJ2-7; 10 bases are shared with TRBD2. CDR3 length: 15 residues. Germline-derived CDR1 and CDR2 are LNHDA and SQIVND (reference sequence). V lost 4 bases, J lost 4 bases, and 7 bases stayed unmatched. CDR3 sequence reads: CASSRASGRGYEQYF. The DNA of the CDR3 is TGTGCCAGTAGTAGGGCTAGCGGGAGAGGGTACGAGCAGTACTTC.

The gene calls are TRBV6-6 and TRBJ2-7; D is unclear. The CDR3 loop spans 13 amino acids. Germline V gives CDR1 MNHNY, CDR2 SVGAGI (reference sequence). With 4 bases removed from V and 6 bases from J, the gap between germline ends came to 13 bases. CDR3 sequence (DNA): TGTGCCAGCAGTTCCCCTACGATCGGCGAGCAGTACTTC. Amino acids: CASSSPTIGEQYF.

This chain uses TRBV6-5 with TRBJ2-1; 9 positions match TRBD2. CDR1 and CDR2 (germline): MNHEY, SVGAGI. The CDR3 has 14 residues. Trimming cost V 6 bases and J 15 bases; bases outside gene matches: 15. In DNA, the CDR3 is TGTGCCAGCAGCTCTCGGGGTAGCGGGAGAACCCTGTTCTTC. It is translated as CASSSRGSGRTLFF.

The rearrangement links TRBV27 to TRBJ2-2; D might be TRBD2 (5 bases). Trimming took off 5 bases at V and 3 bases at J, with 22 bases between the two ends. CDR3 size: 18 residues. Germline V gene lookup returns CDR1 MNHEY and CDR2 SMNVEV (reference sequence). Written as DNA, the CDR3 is TGTGCCAGCAGTCCCCGGGCCCCCAGCGGCTCGGACACCGGGGAGCTGTTTTTT. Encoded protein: CASSPRAPSGSDTGELFF.

CDR3 sequence reads: CASSSDPGYGYTF. CDR3 nucleotides: TGTGCTAGCTCCTCTGACCCGGGCTATGGCTACACCTTC. This chain links TRBV12-5 with TRBJ1-2; no clear D gene. Germline lookup yields CDR1 LGHNT and CDR2 FRNRAP. The ends were cut back, 9 bases at V and 4 bases at J, with 15 bases in the middle. The CDR3 has 13 amino acids. Together with reference TRBV12-5 and TRBJ1-2, the CDR3 gives the full variable domain: DARVTQTPRHKVTEMGQEVTMRCQPILGHNTVFWYRQTMMQGLELLAYFRNRAPLDDSGMPKDRFSAEMPDATLATLKIQPSEPRDSAVYFCASSSDPGYGYTFGSGTRLTVV.

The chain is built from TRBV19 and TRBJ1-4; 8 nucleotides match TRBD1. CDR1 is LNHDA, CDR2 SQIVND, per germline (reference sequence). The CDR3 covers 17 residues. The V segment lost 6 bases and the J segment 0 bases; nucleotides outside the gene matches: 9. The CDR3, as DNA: TGTGCCAGTAGCCATGACAGGGGAGTTGCAACTAATGAAAAACTGTTTTTT. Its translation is CASSHDRGVATNEKLFF.

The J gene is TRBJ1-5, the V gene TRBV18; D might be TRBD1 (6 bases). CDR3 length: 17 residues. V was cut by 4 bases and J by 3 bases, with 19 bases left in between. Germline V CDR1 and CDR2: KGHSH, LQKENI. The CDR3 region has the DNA TGTGCCAGCTCACGAACCGGGACACCCATTGACAATCAGCCCCAGCATTTT. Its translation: CASSRTGTPIDNQPQHF.

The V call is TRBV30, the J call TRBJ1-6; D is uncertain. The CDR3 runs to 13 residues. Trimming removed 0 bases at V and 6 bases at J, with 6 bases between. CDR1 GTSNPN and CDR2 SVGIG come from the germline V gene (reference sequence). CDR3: CAWSVGVNSPLHF. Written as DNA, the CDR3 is TGTGCCTGGAGTGTAGGAGTTAATTCACCCCTCCACTTT.

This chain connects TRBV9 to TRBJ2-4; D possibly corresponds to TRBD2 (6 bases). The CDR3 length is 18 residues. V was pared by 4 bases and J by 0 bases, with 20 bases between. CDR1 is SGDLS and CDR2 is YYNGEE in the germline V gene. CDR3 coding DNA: TGTGCCAGCAGCCCCCGGGGAGGAGCGGAACTAGCCAAAAACATTCAGTACTTC. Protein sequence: CASSPRGGAELAKNIQYF.

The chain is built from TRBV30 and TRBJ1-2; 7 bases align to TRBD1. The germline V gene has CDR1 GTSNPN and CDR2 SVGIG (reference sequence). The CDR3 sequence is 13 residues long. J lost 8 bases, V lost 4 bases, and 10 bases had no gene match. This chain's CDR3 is CAWTPTGAEGYTF. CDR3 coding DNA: TGTGCCTGGACTCCTACAGGGGCCGAGGGCTACACCTTC.

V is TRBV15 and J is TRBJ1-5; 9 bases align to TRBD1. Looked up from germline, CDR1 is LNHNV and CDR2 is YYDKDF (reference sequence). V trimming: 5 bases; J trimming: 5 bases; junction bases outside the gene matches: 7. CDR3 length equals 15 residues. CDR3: CATSPTGQGYQPQHF. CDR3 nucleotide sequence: TGTGCCACCAGCCCAACGGGACAGGGTTATCAGCCCCAGCATTTT.

Here the CDR3 reads CASSLGSSGHLYNEQFF. The CDR3 DNA reads TGTGCCAGCAGTTTAGGAAGCAGCGGGCATCTGTACAATGAGCAGTTCTTC. V and J are TRBV27 and TRBJ2-1; a weak D match, TRBD2 (6 bases). The CDR3 runs 17 residues. Trimming removed 2 bases at V and 4 bases at J, with 18 bases between. Germline values: CDR1 MNHEY, CDR2 SMNVEV (reference sequence).